This T cell receptor beta chain originates from a study of T cell repertoires in cytomegalovirus infection. Study results and caveats: Based on cumulative public TCR beta family frequency, carriers of CMV plus the relevant HLA were identified. Clonotype analysis showed dominance of the ex vivo response by HLA-C-restricted CMV-specific TCR beta clonotypes.

The V end lost 6 bases, the J end lost 6 bases, and 15 bases lay between the germline ends. Germline CDR1 is SGHTA and CDR2 is FQGNSA. CDR3 size: 15 residues. In this sample, this clonotype turned up a few times. Its antigen is undetermined. TCRdb called the reads again in MiXCR, with one record for every CDR3 protein. The sample contains about 55,000 distinct CDR3 sequences, 20% of which appear only once. The TCR comes from a human donor in good health (CMV status not recorded). Some clones in this sample may be carry-over from other donors' samples. V is TRBV7-2 and J is TRBJ2-6; possible D gene TRBD1, 5 bases. The sequencing here drew on CD8+ T cells from cultured PBMCs, taken from culture after CMV antigen stimulation. The CDR3 DNA reads TGTGCCAGCAGGTCAGGGTTACTTGAGGCCAACGTCCTGACTTTC. Translating gives CASRSGLLEANVLTF.